The 19 T cell receptor beta chains below come from one sample, sequenced in a study of early T cells in non-severe SARS-CoV-2 infection. TCRdb reanalysed the 5' RACE reads using MiXCR and keeps one entry per CDR3 protein. The table shows about 35,000 distinct CDR3 sequences, with about 7.4% occurring only once. The sequenced sample was whole blood, obtained at baseline. The receptors stem from an adult who was a healthcare worker with PCR-confirmed SARS-CoV-2 infection or an uninfected control (not recorded which).

V is TRBV28 and J is TRBJ2-1; D not resolved. The CDR3 is made up of 11 amino acids. Between the trimmed V and J ends, which lost 2 bases and 10 bases, there was a span of 6 bases. CDR1 is MDHEN, CDR2 SYDVKM, per germline. This CDR3 reads CASSLRGEQFF. Here the CDR3 DNA reads TGTGCCAGCAGTTTACGAGGAGAGCAGTTCTTC.

This clonotype came up a few times. The chain couples TRBV29-1 to TRBJ2-7, with a tentative D call TRBD2 (6 bases). CDR3 length: 12 residues. Trimming took 2 bases from V and 2 from J, leaving 7 bases between them. The V gene's germline CDR1 is SQVTM and CDR2 ANQGSEA. The chain's CDR3 is CSVEPGAYEQYF. CDR3 coding DNA: TGCAGCGTTGAACCGGGAGCCTACGAGCAGTACTTC.

The V and J genes are TRBV5-4 and TRBJ1-5, with a tentative D call TRBD1 (6 bases). The germline CDR1 and CDR2 sequences are SGHNT and YYREEE (reference sequence). The ends were cut back, 4 bases at V and 6 bases at J, with 17 bases in the middle. The CDR3 totals 15 residues. The CDR3: CASSLGGARGQPQHF. The CDR3 DNA reads as TGTGCCAGCAGCCTGGGGGGGGCGCGAGGTCAGCCCCAGCATTTT.

The chain couples TRBV4-3 to TRBJ1-5; no reliable D call. CDR1 and CDR2 from the germline V gene are LGHNA and YSLEER. This CDR3 has 14 amino acids. Trimming cost V 0 bases and J 6 bases, with 9 bases left between them. The DNA for the CDR3 is TGCGCCAGCAGCCAAGATCCCGGTACTCAGCCCCAGCATTTT. This gives the protein CASSQDPGTQPQHF.

This clonotype has only a few counts. The chain employs TRBV28 and TRBJ2-7, with D possibly being TRBD2 (6 bases). V was pared by 3 bases and J by 5 bases, with 8 bases between. From germline, CDR1 is MDHEN and CDR2 SYDVKM. The CDR3 covers 12 residues. The CDR3 protein is CASSFGEDEQYF. CDR3 nucleotide sequence: TGTGCCAGCAGTTTTGGGGAGGACGAGCAGTACTTC. Variable domain in full (rest from reference TRBV28 and TRBJ2-7): DVKVTQSSRYLVKRTGEKVFLECVQDMDHENMFWYRQDPGLGLRLIYFSYDVKMKEKGDIPEGYSVSREKKERFSLILESASTNQTSMYLCASSFGEDEQYFGPGTRLTVT.

This clonotype was counted between two and nine times. This chain connects TRBV27 to TRBJ2-3; D may correspond to TRBD1 or TRBD2 (5 bases each). The CDR3 runs 14 residues. V lost 3 bases to trimming and J lost 2 bases, with 9 bases between them. Germline V CDR1 and CDR2: MNHEY, SMNVEV (reference sequence). DNA of the CDR3: TGTGCCAGCAGTTTCCGGGACCCCACAGATACGCAGTATTTT. It codes for CASSFRDPTDTQYF.

This clonotype showed up just a few times. V gene TRBV11-2 combines with J gene TRBJ2-5, with 9 bases aligning to TRBD1. V gave up 3 bases and J gave up 1 base; unmatched junction bases: 21. Germline loops: CDR1 SGHAT, CDR2 FQNNGV. The CDR3 consists of 21 residues. CDR3 in amino acids: CASSLGLIRTGDNNFQETQYF. The CDR3 region has the DNA TGTGCCAGCAGCTTGGGATTGATCCGGACAGGGGACAATAACTTCCAAGAGACCCAGTACTTC.

The chain has TRBV20-1 and TRBJ1-6, with unresolved D. This CDR3 has 18 amino acids. Per the germline V gene, CDR1 is DFQATT and CDR2 is SNEGSKA (reference sequence). The V gene lost 0 bases and the J gene lost 0 bases, with 15 bases spanning the gap. CDR3 sequence: CSARDLNSFSSYNSPLHF. The CDR3 DNA sequence: TGCAGTGCTAGAGATTTAAACAGTTTTAGCTCCTATAATTCACCCCTCCACTTT.

This clonotype was observed a few times. The chain uses TRBV10-1 and TRBJ1-2; D ambiguous. The CDR3 has 12 residues. Trimming cost V 0 bases and J 12 bases, with 11 bases left between them. Looked up from germline, CDR1 is WNHNN and CDR2 is SYGVQD (reference sequence). The CDR3 DNA reads as TGCGCCAGCAGTGAGTCGAGGTCCCCGGACACCTTC. It yields the protein CASSESRSPDTF.

The chain links TRBV7-2 to TRBJ2-7, with 10 bases identical to TRBD1. V lost 5 bases, J lost 6 bases, and 7 bases stayed unmatched. This CDR3 comprises 14 residues. In germline, CDR1 is SGHTA, CDR2 FQGNSA. The CDR3: CASSPGQGPAEQYF. CDR3 nucleotide sequence: TGTGCCAGCAGCCCGGGACAGGGGCCTGCCGAGCAGTACTTC.

The gene calls are TRBV4-3 and TRBJ2-2, with 8 bases aligning to TRBD2. The CDR3 length is 14 residues. From germline, CDR1 is LGHNA and CDR2 YSLEER. V was pared by 1 base and J by 8 bases, with 3 bases of the junction left unmatched. DNA for the CDR3: TGCGCCAGCAGCCAAGTCGGGGGGGAAGGGGAGCTGTTTTTT. Translated, it gives CASSQVGGEGELFF.

The sample holds many counts of this clonotype. The chain combines TRBV11-2 with TRBJ2-3; no clear D gene. In germline, CDR1 is SGHAT, CDR2 FQNNGV. The CDR3 covers 14 residues. V was pared by 5 bases and J by 2 bases, with 11 bases between. This CDR3 is CASSPLDFTDTQYF. The CDR3, as DNA: TGTGCCAGCAGCCCCTTAGACTTCACAGATACGCAGTATTTT. Variable domain in full (rest from reference TRBV11-2 and TRBJ2-3): EAGVAQSPRYKIIEKRQSVAFWCNPISGHATLYWYQQILGQGPKLLIQFQNNGVVDDSQLPKDRFSAERLKGVDSTLKIQPAKLEDSAVYLCASSPLDFTDTQYFGPGTRLTVL.

The J gene is TRBJ2-3, the V gene TRBV4-1; 9 nucleotides align to TRBD2. V shed 0 bases and J 4 bases; nucleotides not matched to a gene: 2. Germline CDR1 is MGHRA and CDR2 is YSYEKL. The CDR3 is 15 amino acids. The CDR3 DNA reads as TGCGCCAGCAGCCAAGAGCGGGGGGGCCCAGATACGCAGTATTTT. This codes for CASSQERGGPDTQYF.

The sample holds many counts of this clonotype. This chain joins TRBV15 and TRBJ2-1; no clear D gene. Germline CDR1 LNHNV, CDR2 YYDKDF (reference sequence). V was trimmed by 4 bases and J by 6 bases, leaving 16 bases between them. The CDR3 extends over 15 amino acids. CDR3 loop: CATSTIGRLSNEQFF. CDR3 nucleotides: TGTGCCACCAGCACAATAGGGCGCCTATCCAATGAGCAGTTCTTC.

The chain is built from TRBV7-2 and TRBJ1-4; D call uncertain. The V and J ends lost 1 base and 5 bases respectively, with 5 bases between them. Germline V lookup: CDR1 SGHTA, CDR2 FQGNSA. CDR3 length: 13 amino acids. In DNA, the CDR3 is TGTGCCAGCAGCTTAGGCGTAAATGAAAAACTGTTTTTT. This sequence encodes CASSLGVNEKLFF. Combining the CDR3 with reference TRBV7-2 and TRBJ1-4 gives the whole variable domain GAGVSQSPSNKVTEKGKDVELRCDPISGHTALYWYRQSLGQGLEFLIYFQGNSAPDKSGLPSDRFSAERTGGSVSTLTIQRTQQEDSAVYLCASSLGVNEKLFFGSGTQLSVL.

This clonotype was seen ten or more times. This chain connects TRBV6-4 to TRBJ1-1; 9 bases agree with TRBD1. Germline assignment: CDR1 MRHNA and CDR2 SNTAGT. CDR3 size: 14 residues. V lost 5 bases to trimming and J lost 3 bases; unmatched junction nucleotides: 4. CDR3 in DNA: TGTGCCAGCAGTAGACAGGGGGGGGACACTGAAGCTTTCTTT. Its translation: CASSRQGGDTEAFF.

This chain connects TRBV7-2 to TRBJ1-4, with D possibly TRBD1 on 5 matching bases. Trimming removed 5 bases at V and 3 bases at J, with 10 bases between. The CDR3 runs 14 residues. Germline V gene sequence: CDR1 SGHTA, CDR2 FQGNSA. CDR3 nucleotides: TGTGCCAGCAGCCATGGGACGGCTAATGAAAAACTGTTTTTT. This encodes CASSHGTANEKLFF.

This clonotype showed up many times. The gene calls are TRBV7-6 and TRBJ2-1, with D perhaps matching TRBD1 or TRBD2 (6 bases each). Germline lookup yields CDR1 SGHVS and CDR2 FNYEAQ. This CDR3 contains 14 residues. Trimming removed 2 bases at V and 5 bases at J, with 10 bases between. The CDR3 DNA sequence: TGTGCCAGCAGCTTATGGGGGGCTGACAATGAGCAGTTCTTC. It encodes CASSLWGADNEQFF.

The V and J genes are TRBV3-1 and TRBJ2-3; D might be TRBD1 or TRBD2, each matching 5 bases. V was pared by 4 bases and J by 4 bases, with 15 bases between. CDR3 length: 15 amino acids. Germline V gene data show CDR1 as LGHDT and CDR2 as YNNKEL (reference sequence). CDR3 in amino acids: CASSPRGEGSDTQYF. CDR3 sequence (DNA): TGTGCCAGCAGCCCCCGGGGAGAGGGGTCAGATACGCAGTATTTT.